These T cell receptor beta chains were read from a single sample in a study of cytomegalovirus exposure and HLA in healthy donors. The data were produced by immunoSEQ multiplex PCR, yet TCRdb's version contains in-frame clones alone and is incomplete. The sample has some 150,000 clones, around nine tenths seen once. The sample was PBMCs. The receptors originated from a woman in her 30s in good health and CMV-seronegative. The CDR3 runs from the conserved cysteine through the conserved F or W. A D gene is named only where the DNA matches it firmly. Some rows mark clone size as missing; the rest say once, few, many or name a class of expanded clone.

V gene: TRBV7-2
J gene: TRBJ2-1
D gene: TRBD2
clone size: -
CDR3 protein: CASSFPGTIEQFF
CDR3 DNA: TGTGCCAGCAGCTTCCCCGGGACTATTGAGCAGTTCTTC

V gene: TRBV15
J gene: TRBJ1-4
D gene: -
clone size: -
CDR3 protein: CATRDDSTNEKLFF
CDR3 DNA: TGTGCCACCAGAGACGACAGTACAAATGAAAAACTGTTTTTT

V gene: TRBV6-4
J gene: TRBJ1-2
D gene: -
clone size: -
CDR3 protein: CASSKDTGDLYGYTF
CDR3 DNA: TGTGCCAGCAGTAAGGATACAGGAGATCTATATGGCTACACCTTC

V gene: TRBV7-8
J gene: TRBJ2-3
D gene: TRBD2
clone size: -
CDR3 protein: CASSGLAITDTQYF
CDR3 DNA: TGTGCCAGCAGCGGACTAGCGATAACAGATACGCAGTATTTT

V gene: TRBV5-1
J gene: TRBJ1-1
D gene: -
clone size: -
CDR3 protein: CASSPSRIINTEAFF
CDR3 DNA: TGCGCCAGCAGCCCCTCCAGAATAATCAACACTGAAGCTTTCTTT

V gene: TRBV28
J gene: TRBJ2-1
D gene: TRBD2
clone size: -
CDR3 protein: CASRRGSSGGHNEQFF
CDR3 DNA: TGTGCCAGCAGGCGGGGTTCTAGCGGGGGTCACAATGAGCAGTTCTTC

V gene: TRBV28
J gene: TRBJ1-6
D gene: -
clone size: -
CDR3 protein: CASSGLGRGYSPLHF
CDR3 DNA: TGTGCCAGTTCAGGGCTAGGGAGGGGCTATTCACCCCTCCACTTT

V gene: TRBV5-1
J gene: TRBJ2-7
D gene: -
clone size: once
CDR3 protein: CASSFQSGTYEQYF
CDR3 DNA: TGCGCCAGCAGCTTTCAATCAGGGACTTACGAGCAGTACTTC

V gene: TRBV4-1
J gene: TRBJ2-1
D gene: TRBD1
clone size: -
CDR3 protein: CASSHDDRGSYNEQFF
CDR3 DNA: TGCGCCAGCAGCCATGACGACAGGGGGTCCTACAATGAGCAGTTCTTC

V gene: TRBV4-1
J gene: TRBJ1-2
D gene: -
clone size: -
CDR3 protein: CASSRGVQGNNYGYTF
CDR3 DNA: TGCGCCAGCAGCCGCGGCGTACAGGGAAATAACTATGGCTACACCTTC

V gene: TRBV9
J gene: TRBJ2-3
D gene: -
clone size: once
CDR3 protein: CASSVEGLDTDTQYF
CDR3 DNA: TGTGCCAGCAGCGTAGAGGGGCTAGACACAGATACGCAGTATTTT

V gene: TRBV27
J gene: TRBJ2-6
D gene: -
clone size: -
CDR3 protein: CASSYSSGANVLTF
CDR3 DNA: TGTGCCAGCAGTTATAGCTCTGGGGCCAACGTCCTGACTTTC

V gene: TRBV28
J gene: TRBJ2-2
D gene: -
clone size: -
CDR3 protein: CASVQGSTGELFF
CDR3 DNA: TGTGCCAGCGTTCAGGGGTCCACCGGGGAGCTGTTTTTT

V gene: TRBV27
J gene: TRBJ2-7
D gene: TRBD2
clone size: -
CDR3 protein: CASSLQGGSYEQYF
CDR3 DNA: TGTGCCAGCAGTTTGCAGGGAGGGTCCTACGAGCAGTACTTC

V gene: TRBV4-3
J gene: TRBJ2-1
D gene: TRBD1
clone size: -
CDR3 protein: CASSQEADRAYNEQFF
CDR3 DNA: TGCGCCAGCAGCCAAGAGGCGGACAGGGCCTACAATGAGCAGTTCTTC

V gene: TRBV5-6
J gene: TRBJ2-7
D gene: -
clone size: -
CDR3 protein: CASSLQGYEQYF
CDR3 DNA: TGTGCCAGCAGCTTACAGGGTTACGAGCAGTACTTC

V gene: TRBV18
J gene: TRBJ1-1
D gene: -
clone size: -
CDR3 protein: CASSPLMGQNTEAFF
CDR3 DNA: TGTGCCAGCTCACCCCTTATGGGGCAGAACACTGAAGCTTTCTTT

V gene: TRBV5-1
J gene: TRBJ1-1
D gene: TRBD1
clone size: -
CDR3 protein: CASSLGEFLGDRGVPNTEAFF
CDR3 DNA: TGCGCCAGCAGCTTGGGTGAGTTCCTAGGAGACAGGGGAGTCCCGAACACTGAAGCTTTCTTT

V gene: TRBV10-3
J gene: TRBJ1-2
D gene: -
clone size: -
CDR3 protein: CAISQGLGYGYTF
CDR3 DNA: TGTGCCATCAGTCAGGGGCTCGGCTATGGCTACACCTTC

V gene: TRBV7-3
J gene: TRBJ2-3
D gene: TRBD2
clone size: -
CDR3 protein: CASSPLPASGSTDTQYF
CDR3 DNA: TGTGCCAGCAGCCCCTTGCCGGCTAGCGGCAGCACAGATACGCAGTATTTT

V gene: TRBV7-3
J gene: TRBJ2-5
D gene: -
clone size: -
CDR3 protein: CASSFNGGVQETQYF
CDR3 DNA: TGTGCCAGCAGCTTCAACGGAGGGGTCCAAGAGACCCAGTACTTC

V gene: TRBV10-3
J gene: TRBJ1-1
D gene: -
clone size: -
CDR3 protein: CAISEGGSPNTEAFF
CDR3 DNA: TGTGCCATCAGTGAGGGGGGCAGCCCGAACACTGAAGCTTTCTTT

V gene: TRBV30
J gene: TRBJ1-6
D gene: -
clone size: -
CDR3 protein: CACKTGPSYNSPLHF
CDR3 DNA: TGTGCCTGCAAGACAGGCCCCTCCTATAATTCACCCCTCCACTTT

V gene: TRBV14
J gene: TRBJ1-5
D gene: TRBD1
clone size: -
CDR3 protein: CASSQVGQRGTGGGQPQHF
CDR3 DNA: TGTGCCAGCAGCCAAGTAGGTCAAAGGGGGACAGGGGGGGGTCAGCCCCAGCATTTT

V gene: TRBV7-2
J gene: TRBJ1-2
D gene: TRBD1
clone size: -
CDR3 protein: CASDGGQYPYGYTF
CDR3 DNA: TGTGCCAGCGATGGGGGACAGTACCCCTATGGCTACACCTTC

V gene: TRBV5-1
J gene: TRBJ2-3
D gene: -
clone size: -
CDR3 protein: CASSKLRTDTQYF
CDR3 DNA: TGCGCCAGCAGCAAACTCCGCACAGATACGCAGTATTTT

V gene: TRBV5-8
J gene: TRBJ2-4
D gene: -
clone size: once
CDR3 protein: CASSLGRSGVGKNIQYF
CDR3 DNA: TGTGCCAGCAGCTTGGGTCGTTCGGGGGTTGGCAAAAACATTCAGTACTTC

V gene: TRBV2
J gene: TRBJ1-2
D gene: -
clone size: -
CDR3 protein: CASSEEGLNNYGYTF
CDR3 DNA: TGTGCCAGCAGTGAGGAGGGTTTGAATAACTATGGCTACACCTTC

V gene: TRBV28
J gene: TRBJ1-1
D gene: TRBD1
clone size: -
CDR3 protein: CASSFRTGGYTEAFF
CDR3 DNA: TGTGCCAGCAGTTTTCGGACAGGGGGTTACACTGAAGCTTTCTTT

V gene: TRBV28
J gene: TRBJ1-1
D gene: -
clone size: -
CDR3 protein: CASSNYLPGLGAFF
CDR3 DNA: TGTGCCAGCAGTAACTACCTCCCGGGACTCGGGGCTTTCTTT

V gene: TRBV23-1
J gene: TRBJ2-1
D gene: TRBD1
clone size: once
CDR3 protein: CASSTRTGEPYEQFF
CDR3 DNA: TGCGCCAGCAGTACGCGGACAGGGGAGCCGTATGAGCAGTTCTTC

V gene: TRBV7-6
J gene: TRBJ2-3
D gene: -
clone size: -
CDR3 protein: CASSFSWGDLQYF
CDR3 DNA: TGTGCCAGCAGCTTTTCGTGGGGGGACCTGCAGTATTTT

V gene: TRBV28
J gene: TRBJ2-7
D gene: TRBD1
clone size: -
CDR3 protein: CASSGGWYEQYF
CDR3 DNA: TGTGCCAGCTCAGGGGGCTGGTACGAGCAGTACTTC

V gene: TRBV7-2
J gene: TRBJ2-1
D gene: -
clone size: -
CDR3 protein: CASSLGAWLPSYNEQFF
CDR3 DNA: TGTGCCAGCAGCTTAGGGGCCTGGCTTCCTTCCTACAATGAGCAGTTCTTC

V gene: TRBV9
J gene: TRBJ1-1
D gene: TRBD1
clone size: once
CDR3 protein: CASSVAGQGAKAFF
CDR3 DNA: TGTGCCAGCAGCGTAGCTGGGCAGGGGGCCAAGGCTTTCTTT

V gene: TRBV18
J gene: TRBJ2-5
D gene: TRBD1
clone size: -
CDR3 protein: CASSSGQGLVETQYF
CDR3 DNA: TGTGCCAGCTCAAGTGGACAGGGCCTCGTGGAGACCCAGTACTTC

V gene: TRBV15
J gene: TRBJ2-3
D gene: TRBD2
clone size: once
CDR3 protein: CATSGWTSKGTDTQYF
CDR3 DNA: TGTGCCACCAGCGGATGGACTAGTAAGGGCACAGATACGCAGTATTTT

V gene: TRBV5-1
J gene: TRBJ1-4
D gene: TRBD1
clone size: -
CDR3 protein: CASSSQGQGDEKLFF
CDR3 DNA: TGCGCCAGCAGCTCCCAGGGACAGGGGGACGAAAAACTGTTTTTT

V gene: TRBV10-1
J gene: TRBJ2-3
D gene: TRBD2
clone size: -
CDR3 protein: CASICSRTSGRVRADTQYF
CDR3 DNA: TGCGCCAGCATTTGCTCTAGGACTAGCGGGAGAGTTAGGGCAGATACGCAGTATTTT

V gene: TRBV15
J gene: TRBJ1-5
D gene: -
clone size: -
CDR3 protein: CATSTGLNQPQHF
CDR3 DNA: TGTGCCACCAGCACAGGGCTCAATCAGCCCCAGCATTTT

V gene: TRBV7-7
J gene: TRBJ2-5
D gene: TRBD2
clone size: -
CDR3 protein: CASSLGGGGQETQYF
CDR3 DNA: TGTGCCAGCAGCTTAGGTGGGGGGGGCCAAGAGACCCAGTACTTC

V gene: TRBV7-9
J gene: TRBJ1-2
D gene: -
clone size: -
CDR3 protein: CASSPDIYGYTF
CDR3 DNA: TGTGCCAGCAGCCCTGACATTTATGGCTACACCTTC

V gene: TRBV7-9
J gene: TRBJ2-1
D gene: TRBD2
clone size: -
CDR3 protein: CASSLRLVASGNNEQFF
CDR3 DNA: TGTGCCAGCAGCTTAAGATTGGTGGCTAGCGGGAACAATGAGCAGTTCTTC

V gene: TRBV4-3
J gene: TRBJ2-7
D gene: TRBD1
clone size: -
CDR3 protein: CASSPGTGYYEQYF
CDR3 DNA: TGCGCCAGCAGCCCCGGGACAGGCTACTACGAGCAGTACTTC

V gene: TRBV6-5
J gene: TRBJ2-1
D gene: TRBD2
clone size: -
CDR3 protein: CASSYGGVNNEQFF
CDR3 DNA: TGTGCCAGCAGTTACGGGGGGGTTAACAATGAGCAGTTCTTC

V gene: TRBV15
J gene: TRBJ2-7
D gene: TRBD1
clone size: once
CDR3 protein: CATSREARGTGGIYEQYF
CDR3 DNA: TGTGCCACCAGCAGAGAAGCCCGGGGGACAGGGGGAATCTACGAGCAGTACTTC

V gene: TRBV5-4
J gene: TRBJ2-7
D gene: TRBD1
clone size: -
CDR3 protein: CASSLVGQGANEQYF
CDR3 DNA: TGTGCCAGCAGCTTGGTGGGACAGGGGGCGAACGAGCAGTACTTC

V gene: TRBV7-2
J gene: TRBJ1-2
D gene: TRBD1
clone size: -
CDR3 protein: CASSLGGGRDYGYTF
CDR3 DNA: TGTGCCAGCAGCTTAGGAGGGGGCAGAGACTATGGCTACACCTTC

V gene: TRBV7-9
J gene: TRBJ1-4
D gene: -
clone size: -
CDR3 protein: CSSSLGLSDEKLFF
CDR3 DNA: TGTTCCAGCAGCTTAGGACTGAGTGATGAAAAACTGTTTTTT

V gene: TRBV28
J gene: TRBJ2-6
D gene: TRBD1
clone size: -
CDR3 protein: CASRKPILGTGKYSGANVLTF
CDR3 DNA: TGTGCCAGCAGAAAACCGATTCTCGGGACAGGGAAATACTCTGGGGCCAACGTCCTGACTTTC

V gene: TRBV6-1
J gene: TRBJ1-6
D gene: -
clone size: -
CDR3 protein: CASSKTGPNSPLHF
CDR3 DNA: TGTGCCAGCAGTAAGACAGGACCCAATTCACCCCTCCACTTT